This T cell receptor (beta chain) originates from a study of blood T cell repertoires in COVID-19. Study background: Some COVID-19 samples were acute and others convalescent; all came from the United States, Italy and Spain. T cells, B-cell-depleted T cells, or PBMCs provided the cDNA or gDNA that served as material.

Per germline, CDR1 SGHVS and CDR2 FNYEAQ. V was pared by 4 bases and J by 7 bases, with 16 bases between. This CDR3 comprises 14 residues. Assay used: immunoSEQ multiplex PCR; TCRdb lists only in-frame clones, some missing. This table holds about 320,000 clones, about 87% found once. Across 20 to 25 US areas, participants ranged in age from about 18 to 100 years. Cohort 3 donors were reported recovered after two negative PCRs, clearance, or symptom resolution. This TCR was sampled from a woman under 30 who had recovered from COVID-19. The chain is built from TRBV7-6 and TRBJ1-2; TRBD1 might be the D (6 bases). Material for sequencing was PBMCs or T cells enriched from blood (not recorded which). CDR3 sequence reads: CASSSSGGLGGYTF. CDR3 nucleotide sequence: TGTGCCAGCAGCTCCAGCGGGGGCCTTGGTGGCTACACCTTC.